These 8 T cell receptor beta chains were sequenced from one sample in a study of blood T cell repertoires in COVID-19. TCRdb's table, derived via immunoSEQ multiplex PCR, lists solely in-frame clones and lacks some. The sample carries about 170,000 clones, approximately 91% recorded once. The specimen sequenced was PBMCs or T cells enriched from blood (not recorded which). These receptors all come from a woman between 18 and 30 years old who had recovered from COVID-19.

The rearrangement joins TRBV3-1 (or the pseudogene TRBV3-2) to TRBJ2-1, with 7 bases fitting TRBD2. Germline V gives CDR1 LGHDT, CDR2 YNNKEL (reference sequence). V shed 4 bases and J 4 bases; nucleotides not matched to a gene: 13. CDR3 length: 17 amino acids. Written as DNA, the CDR3 is TGTGCCAGCAGCCCCTCCCGTAGGCGCGGGGGTTACAATGAGCAGTTCTTC. This codes for CASSPSRRRGGYNEQFF.

This clone was detected once. CDR3 loop: CASSPTSGGSYEQYF. The CDR3 DNA follows: TGTGCCAGTAGTCCCACTAGCGGGGGATCCTACGAGCAGTACTTC. The chain joins TRBV19 to TRBJ2-7, with TRBD2 matching over 11 bases. Germline trimming cut 5 bases from V and 1 base from J; bases unmatched to any gene: 4. This CDR3 comprises 15 residues. Germline V lookup: CDR1 LNHDA, CDR2 SQIVND (reference sequence).

This chain links TRBV20-1 with TRBJ2-7, with 9 bases that match TRBD1. The trim removed 3 bases at V and 2 bases at J, leaving 2 bases unmatched. Germline CDR1 reads DFQATT; CDR2 reads SNEGSKA (reference sequence). The CDR3 extends over 13 amino acids. The chain's CDR3 is CSASRTGAYEQYF. CDR3 bases: TGCAGTGCTAGTCGGACAGGGGCCTACGAGCAGTACTTC.

This chain links TRBV2 with TRBJ2-3; 8 bases align to TRBD2. The V gene end was trimmed by 7 bases and the J gene end by 1 base; junction bases not matched to a gene: 7. The CDR3 is 15 residues long. CDR1 and CDR2 (germline): SNHLY, FYNNEI. The CDR3 here is CASTTGREGTDTQYF. Written as DNA, the CDR3 is TGTGCCAGCACCACAGGGCGGGAGGGCACAGATACGCAGTATTTT.

This clone came up once. The gene calls are TRBV2 and TRBJ1-1; D may be TRBD1 (6 bases). Looked up from germline, CDR1 is SNHLY and CDR2 is FYNNEI. V was pared by 4 bases and J by 4 bases, with 16 bases between. There are 15 residues in the CDR3. CDR3 region: CASSVGGAAGTEAFF. Written as DNA, the CDR3 is TGTGCCAGCAGTGTAGGGGGGGCGGCGGGCACTGAAGCTTTCTTT.

The chain carries TRBV6-5 and TRBJ2-3; perhaps TRBD2 as D (6 bases). V was cut by 5 bases and J by 8 bases, with 11 bases left in between. Germline CDR1 and CDR2: MNHEY and SVGAGI. CDR3 length equals 12 residues. In DNA form, the CDR3 reads TGTGCCAGCAGTAAACTAGCCGGTACGCAGTATTTT. Its protein is CASSKLAGTQYF.

CDR3 DNA: TGTGCCAGCTCACCACCATCCGCAGGGAAGAACACTGAAGCTTTCTTT. This codes for CASSPPSAGKNTEAFF. The V and J genes are TRBV18 and TRBJ1-1, with TRBD1 as a possible D gene (5 bases). Trimming removed 0 bases at V and 1 base at J, with 12 bases between. Germline V CDR1 and CDR2: KGHSH, LQKENI. The CDR3 has 16 amino acids.

The J gene is TRBJ2-3, the V gene TRBV7-2; 11 bases agree with TRBD2. The CDR3 extends over 16 amino acids. J lost 2 bases, V lost 0 bases, and 1 base had no gene match. From germline, CDR1 is SGHTA and CDR2 FQGNSA. The DNA of the CDR3 is TGTGCCAGCAGCTTAGCTAGCGGGAGGGCCACAGATACGCAGTATTTT. It encodes CASSLASGRATDTQYF.